What follows are 27 T cell receptor beta chains derived from one specimen sequenced in a study of cytomegalovirus exposure and HLA in healthy donors. Primers for the PCR totalled 60 Vbeta and 13 Jbeta. Using immunoSEQ multiplex PCR, the repertoire was profiled, and TCRdb retains in-frame clones only, with some absent. The profile covers fewer than 200,000 clones, with over 60% appearing a single time and about 1.6% taken by the ten largest. The sample comprised PBMCs. All receptors derive from a girl aged 10-17 years in good health and CMV-seronegative.

The chain joins TRBV28 to TRBJ1-5; 12 bases match TRBD1. J was trimmed by 6 bases and V by 8 bases; bases with no gene match: 11. Germline V gene lookup returns CDR1 MDHEN and CDR2 SYDVKM. The CDR3 is 16 residues long. In DNA, the CDR3 is TGTGCCAGCTATTCCCCGGGACAGGGGGCTGTTCAGCCCCAGCATTTT. Its translation: CASYSPGQGAVQPQHF.

The chain joins TRBV7-6 to TRBJ2-7; TRBD1 matches 10 bases. Germline assignment: CDR1 SGHVS and CDR2 FNYEAQ. This CDR3 has 14 amino acids. V gave up 5 bases and J gave up 5 bases; unmatched junction bases: 6. DNA for the CDR3: TGTGCCAGCAGCCCGGACAGGGGGACGGACGAGCAGTACTTC. Amino acid sequence: CASSPDRGTDEQYF.

The rearrangement links TRBV7-8 to TRBJ2-7, with D unclear. The V gene lost 3 bases and the J gene lost 2 bases, with 11 bases spanning the gap. CDR3 length: 14 residues. Germline CDR1 reads SGHVS; CDR2 reads FQNEAQ. The CDR3 sequence is CASSFTVTTYEQYF. CDR3 coding DNA: TGTGCCAGCAGCTTTACAGTGACCACCTACGAGCAGTACTTC.

The CDR3 nucleotides read TGTGCCAGCGGTCGGGTTTTTCAAAAGTTCTTC. Amino acid sequence: CASGRVFQKFF. The chain joins TRBV6-1 to TRBJ2-1, with unresolved D. The germline CDR1 and CDR2 sequences are MNHNS and SASEGT. The CDR3 is 11 amino acids. Trimming pared 8 bases from V and 14 bases from J, leaving 16 bases between.

V gene TRBV30 combines with J gene TRBJ2-6; D remains unclear. The V gene lost 5 bases and the J gene lost 4 bases, with 6 bases spanning the gap. The CDR3 has 12 amino acids. Germline V gene data show CDR1 as GTSNPN and CDR2 as SVGIG (reference sequence). CDR3 residues: CAWEAGANVLTF. The CDR3 DNA sequence: TGTGCCTGGGAGGCGGGGGCCAACGTCCTGACTTTC. Drawing the rest from reference TRBV30 and TRBJ2-6, the complete variable domain is SQTIHQWPATLVQPVGSPLSLECTVEGTSNPNLYWYRQAAGRGLQLLFYSVGIGQISSEVPQNLSASRPQDRQFILSSKKLLLSDSGFYLCAWEAGANVLTFGAGSRLTVL.

V and J are TRBV5-6 and TRBJ2-6, with TRBD1 identical over 7 bases. With V trimmed by 5 bases and J by 11 bases, 13 bases remained unmatched. Germline values: CDR1 SGHDT, CDR2 YYEEEE. The CDR3 covers 15 residues. The CDR3 region has the DNA TGTGCCAGCAGTCAAGACAGGGCAAAATCGGACGTCCTGACTTTC. Encoded protein: CASSQDRAKSDVLTF. Full variable domain (remainder filled in from reference TRBV5-6 and TRBJ2-6): DAGVTQSPTHLIKTRGQQVTLRCSPKSGHDTVSWYQQALGQGPQFIFQYYEEEERQRGNFPDRFSGHQFPNYSSELNVNALLLGDSALYLCASSQDRAKSDVLTFGAGSRLTVL.

The chain couples TRBV1 to TRBJ2-7; the table names TRBD1, a call not compared with the DNA. TRBV1 is a pseudogene segment. This CDR3 comprises 15 residues. CDR3 coding DNA: TGCACCAGCAGCCAAGAGGGGGACAGGGGCCACGAGCAGTACTTC. This sequence encodes CTSSQEGDRGHEQYF.

This chain links TRBV5-1 with TRBJ2-5, with TRBD1 matching over 8 bases. The V and J ends lost 4 bases and 1 base, in that order; junction bases with no gene match: 6. Per germline, CDR1 SGHRS and CDR2 YFSETQ. The CDR3 length is 15 residues. CDR3: CASSTRTGIQETQYF. Here the CDR3 DNA reads TGCGCCAGCAGCACCCGGACAGGGATCCAAGAGACCCAGTACTTC.

The genes are TRBV7-8 and TRBJ1-2, with 11 bases fitting TRBD1. This CDR3 has 17 amino acids. V dropped 5 bases and J dropped 3; count of bases not matched to a gene: 11. Germline values: CDR1 SGHVS, CDR2 FQNEAQ. CDR3: CASSTRRTGGSDYGYTF. The DNA of the CDR3 is TGTGCCAGCAGCACTAGGCGGACAGGGGGCTCAGACTATGGCTACACCTTC.

This clone was observed a handful of times. The J gene is TRBJ2-7, the V gene TRBV7-9; 13 bases map to TRBD2. Germline loops: CDR1 SEHNR, CDR2 FQNEAQ (reference sequence). V dropped 6 bases and J dropped 5; count of bases not matched to a gene: 10. This CDR3 region has 16 residues. CDR3 DNA sequence: TGTGCCAGCAGTACGACTAGCGGGGGGTTGATCCACGAGCAGTACTTC. Translated: CASSTTSGGLIHEQYF.

V usage is TRBV4-1 and J usage is TRBJ2-3; TRBD2 might be the D (5 bases). CDR3 length equals 15 residues. The germline V gene encodes CDR1 MGHRA and CDR2 YSYEKL. V lost 5 bases and J lost 0, with 12 bases in between. CDR3 nucleotide sequence: TGCGCCAGCAGCTTGAGGACTCTGAGCACAGATACGCAGTATTTT. Its translation: CASSLRTLSTDTQYF.

This clone was seen only once. The rearrangement links TRBV19 to TRBJ1-5, with TRBD1 identical over 8 bases. J gave up 6 bases and V 10 bases, and 14 bases lay outside the gene matches. Germline V gene sequence: CDR1 LNHDA, CDR2 SQIVND (reference sequence). This CDR3 is built from 15 residues. CDR3 nucleotide sequence: TGTGCCACCGCTCCTGGACAGGGAGACCTTCAGCCCCAGCATTTT. It is translated as CATAPGQGDLQPQHF.

This clone was counted only a few times. DNA for the CDR3: TGTGCCAGCAGCGACAGGGTGAGAAATTCACCCCTCCACTTT. Translating gives CASSDRVRNSPLHF. V is TRBV9 and J is TRBJ1-6; D might be TRBD1 (6 bases). The V and J ends lost 3 bases and 7 bases respectively, with 11 bases between them. The CDR3 runs to 14 residues. Germline V gives CDR1 SGDLS, CDR2 YYNGEE.

The V gene is TRBV2, the J gene TRBJ2-7; D perhaps matches TRBD1 (6 bases). The germline V gene encodes CDR1 SNHLY and CDR2 FYNNEI. The CDR3 has 17 amino acids. V shed 7 bases and J shed 0 bases, with 22 bases lying between them. This chain's CDR3 is CASNLGQMGTHSYEQYF. The CDR3 nucleotides are TGTGCCAGCAACCTCGGTCAGATGGGGACACACTCCTACGAGCAGTACTTC.

The V gene is TRBV4-1, the J gene TRBJ1-2, with D tentatively TRBD1 (5 bases). V gave up 4 bases and J gave up 2 bases, with 8 bases separating them. Germline V gene data show CDR1 as MGHRA and CDR2 as YSYEKL. This CDR3 spans 13 amino acids. The CDR3 coding sequence is TGCGCCAGCAGCCCTTCAGGGAACTATGGCTACACCTTC. Translating it yields CASSPSGNYGYTF.

The CDR3 sequence: CASSGGRGNQPQHF. In nucleotides, the CDR3 is TGTGCCAGTTCTGGAGGGAGAGGGAATCAGCCCCAGCATTTT. V gene TRBV19 combines with J gene TRBJ1-5; D unresolved. This CDR3 is 14 amino acids long. Germline CDR1 is LNHDA and CDR2 is SQIVND (reference sequence). V lost 8 bases and J lost 4, with 15 bases in between.

V is TRBV6-6 and J is TRBJ1-2; 7 nucleotides match TRBD1. CDR1 is MNHNY, CDR2 SVGAGI, per germline (reference sequence). The J segment lost 1 base and the V segment lost 6 bases, leaving 5 bases of the junction unmatched. This CDR3 comprises 14 residues. CDR3 sequence (DNA): TGTGCCAGCAGCGGGACAGCGAGTAACTATGGCTACACCTTC. Amino acid sequence: CASSGTASNYGYTF.

Comment on this clone: Germline and junction disagree at one end, which may indicate a read error. J is TRBJ2-5 and V is TRBV7-7, with unresolved D. This CDR3 has 13 amino acids. Germline V gene lookup returns CDR1 SSHAT and CDR2 FNYEAQ (reference sequence). The CDR3 loop reads CASSLGYQETQYF. Written as DNA, the CDR3 is TGTGCTAGCAGCTTAGGCTATCAAGAGACCCAGTACTTC.

This clone was detected only once. Here the CDR3 reads CASSIGTSSSYEQYF. The CDR3 DNA reads TGTGCCAGTAGTATAGGGACATCTAGCTCCTACGAGCAGTACTTC. The rearrangement joins TRBV19 to TRBJ2-7, with TRBD1 as a possible D gene (5 bases). From germline, CDR1 is LNHDA and CDR2 SQIVND (reference sequence). This CDR3 has 15 residues. Trimming cost V 1 base and J 0 bases, with 10 bases left between them. The variable domain in full, completed from reference TRBV19 and TRBJ2-7, reads DGGITQSPKYLFRKEGQNVTLSCEQNLNHDAMYWYRQDPGQGLRLIYYSQIVNDFQKGDIAEGYSVSREKKESFPLTVTSAQKNPTAFYLCASSIGTSSSYEQYFGPGTRLTVT.

This clone was counted a few times. This chain links TRBV7-9 with TRBJ2-1; perhaps TRBD2 as D (6 bases). Trimming took 5 bases from V and 0 from J, leaving 11 bases between them. The CDR3 sequence is 15 residues long. Germline V lookup: CDR1 SEHNR, CDR2 FQNEAQ (reference sequence). CDR3 bases: TGTGCCAGCAGCCCCCCCGGGGGCTCCTACAATGAGCAGTTCTTC. Amino acids: CASSPPGGSYNEQFF.

This chain uses TRBV7-2 with TRBJ2-3; 9 positions agree with TRBD2. Germline CDR1 SGHTA, CDR2 FQGNSA. After removal of 2 bases from V and 5 bases from J, the junction contained 8 bases not matched to a gene. The CDR3 consists of 16 residues. CDR3 coding DNA: TGTGCCAGCAGCTTATCCTGGCGGGGGGGGGAAGATACGCAGTATTTT. It yields the protein CASSLSWRGGEDTQYF.

This clone appeared once. The CDR3 nucleotides read TGTGCCAGCAGTCCAACTTACGAGCAGTACTTC. This sequence encodes CASSPTYEQYF. The rearrangement uses TRBV2 and TRBJ2-7; the D is unclear. In germline, CDR1 is SNHLY, CDR2 FYNNEI. The germline V and J ends were trimmed by 5 bases and 4 bases, with 6 bases remaining between them. This CDR3 region has 11 residues.

The J gene is TRBJ2-1, the V gene TRBV6-6; no clear D. Trimming pared 0 bases from V and 0 bases from J, leaving 3 bases between. Germline V gene sequence: CDR1 MNHNY, CDR2 SVGAGI (reference sequence). The CDR3 spans 14 residues. The CDR3 DNA sequence: TGTGCCAGCAGTTACTCGAGCTCCTACAATGAGCAGTTCTTC. Its protein product is CASSYSSSYNEQFF.

This clone has just a few counts. V and J are TRBV5-1 and TRBJ1-1; possibly TRBD1 for D (5 bases). Germline assignment: CDR1 SGHRS and CDR2 YFSETQ. The CDR3 spans 12 residues. Trimming shortened V by 4 bases and J by 8 bases, and 12 bases separated the two germline ends. CDR3 sequence (DNA): TGCGCCAGCAGCATCGGGACTTCCGAAGCTTTCTTT. Its translation: CASSIGTSEAFF.

V gene TRBV27 combines with J gene TRBJ1-2; TRBD1 is a possible D gene (5 bases). With 4 bases removed from V and 8 bases from J, the gap between germline ends came to 17 bases. Per germline, CDR1 MNHEY and CDR2 SMNVEV (reference sequence). The CDR3 is 14 amino acids. CDR3 sequence (DNA): TGTGCCAGCAGTTCTTTAGGAGGGGTGGGCGGCTACACCTTC. Protein product: CASSSLGGVGGYTF.

In its sample, this clone was seen a few times. V and J are TRBV6-1 and TRBJ2-7; TRBD1 matches at 9 bases. The trim removed 5 bases at V and 10 bases at J, leaving 12 bases unmatched. This CDR3 region has 14 residues. Germline CDR1 MNHNS, CDR2 SASEGT. The CDR3 DNA follows: TGTGCCAGCAGTCACCTGGGACAGGGAGGGCACCAGTACTTC. Translated: CASSHLGQGGHQYF.

The chain recombines TRBV7-6 with TRBJ1-4; possibly TRBD1 for D (6 bases). The CDR3 totals 16 residues. Germline loops: CDR1 SGHVS, CDR2 FNYEAQ. The V end lost 6 bases, the J end lost 4 bases, and 18 bases lay between the germline ends. The CDR3 region has the DNA TGTGCCAGCAGAGGACATGGCGGACAGATTAATGAAAAACTGTTTTTT. Amino acid sequence: CASRGHGGQINEKLFF.